One and the same sample provided the 11 T cell receptor beta chains below, sequenced in a study of T cell changes during pregnancy in multiple sclerosis (dated by TCRdb to the late 2010s). The library was built by means of the immunoSEQ multiplex PCR assay. This is the immuneACCESS table as TCRdb keeps it, with only in-frame sequences that have V and J called. A part of the clones is gone; compared with another copy, unresolved V genes explain less than half, and the rest is unexplained. Present in this sample are about 59,000 clones, 80% to 95% of which were seen just once. About 3% of the sample is taken by the ten largest. The source was peripheral blood, collected in the third trimester of pregnancy. These receptors originate from a female donor in good health, enrolled as a control in a pregnancy study.

This sequence joins TRBV27 and TRBJ1-2, with 7 nucleotides matching TRBD1. V was clipped by 4 bases and J by 3 bases; unmatched bases: 5. Germline CDR1 MNHEY, CDR2 SMNVEV (reference sequence). The length of the CDR3 is 14 residues. The CDR3 bases are TGTGCCAGCAGTTACAGGGGCCAAGACTATGGCTACACCTTC. It translates to CASSYRGQDYGYTF.

The chain links TRBV2 to TRBJ2-5, with TRBD2 matching over 7 bases. V lost 6 bases and J lost 3; bases outside the gene matches: 1. The CDR3 extends over 12 amino acids. The germline CDR1 and CDR2 sequences are SNHLY and FYNNEI. The CDR3 DNA is TGTGCCAGCAGCCGGGGGGAAGAGACCCAGTACTTC. This sequence encodes CASSRGEETQYF.

The rearrangement links TRBV9 to TRBJ2-3, with TRBD1 matching over 7 bases. Per germline, CDR1 SGDLS and CDR2 YYNGEE. The CDR3 totals 17 residues. Trimming at V came to 3 bases and at J to 3 bases, leaving 13 bases not matched to a gene. The CDR3 sequence is CASSALQGLQGTDTQYF. The CDR3 region has the DNA TGTGCCAGCAGCGCATTACAGGGGCTTCAAGGTACAGATACGCAGTATTTT. The full variable domain, rest sourced from reference TRBV9 and TRBJ2-3, is DSGVTQTPKHLITATGQRVTLRCSPRSGDLSVYWYQQSLDQGLQFLIQYYNGEERAKGNILERFSAQQFPDLHSELNLSSLELGDSALYFCASSALQGLQGTDTQYFGPGTRLTVL.

The gene calls are TRBV6-5 and TRBJ2-6; D is ambiguous. V lost 5 bases to trimming and J lost 0 bases, with 8 bases between them. The length of the CDR3 is 15 residues. The germline V gene has CDR1 MNHEY and CDR2 SVGAGI. The CDR3 reads CASSTIGSGANVLTF. DNA for the CDR3: TGTGCCAGCAGTACCATCGGCTCTGGGGCCAACGTCCTGACTTTC.

The chain couples TRBV7-9 to TRBJ2-3, with 10 bases matching TRBD2. CDR1 and CDR2 (germline): SEHNR, FQNEAQ (reference sequence). The CDR3 has 14 residues. J gave up 1 base and V 5 bases, and 0 bases lay outside the gene matches. The CDR3 nucleotides read TGTGCCAGCAGCACTAGCGGGGGCACAGATACGCAGTATTTT. This codes for CASSTSGGTDTQYF.

The chain couples TRBV7-8 to TRBJ1-3; 8 nucleotides agree with TRBD1. The CDR3 is 17 amino acids. Germline values: CDR1 SGHVS, CDR2 FQNEAQ. The ends lost 4 bases at V and 0 bases at J; junction bases unmatched: 8. The CDR3 sequence is CASSSLPQGASGNTIYF. CDR3 sequence (DNA): TGTGCCAGCAGCTCCCTCCCGCAGGGGGCCTCTGGAAACACCATATATTTT.

The J gene is TRBJ1-2, the V gene TRBV21-1; the table assigns TRBD1, which was not confirmed against the DNA. TRBV21-1 has pseudogene status. This CDR3 is built from 12 residues. CDR3 nucleotides: TGTGCCAGCAGCAGACAGAACTATGGCTACACCTTC. This gives the protein CASSRQNYGYTF.

This chain connects TRBV7-2 to TRBJ2-7, with no clear D. Trimming took 2 bases from V and 3 from J, leaving 5 bases between them. Germline lookup yields CDR1 SGHTA and CDR2 FQGNSA. The CDR3 consists of 12 residues. The CDR3 nucleotides read TGTGCCAGCAGCTTACTAGGCTACGAGCAGTACTTC. Amino acid sequence: CASSLLGYEQYF. Full variable domain (outside the CDR3, taken from reference TRBV7-2 and TRBJ2-7): GAGVSQSPSNKVTEKGKDVELRCDPISGHTALYWYRQSLGQGLEFLIYFQGNSAPDKSGLPSDRFSAERTGGSVSTLTIQRTQQEDSAVYLCASSLLGYEQYFGPGTRLTVT.

Here the CDR3 DNA reads TGTGCCAGCAGCTCCCAGGTTAGCGGGGCCTTAGATACGCAGTATTTT. Translating it yields CASSSQVSGALDTQYF. The chain carries TRBV5-5 and TRBJ2-3; 8 positions match TRBD2. The CDR3 extends over 16 amino acids. J was trimmed by 5 bases and V by 3 bases; bases with no gene match: 11. In germline, CDR1 is SGHKS, CDR2 YYEKEE (reference sequence).

CDR3 residues: CASSDTETGHEAFF. Written as DNA, the CDR3 is TGTGCCAGCAGTGATACAGAAACGGGACATGAAGCTTTCTTT. The chain is built from TRBV2 and TRBJ1-1; D might be TRBD1 (6 bases). Germline V CDR1 and CDR2: SNHLY, FYNNEI. The V gene lost 3 bases and the J gene lost 7 bases, with 15 bases spanning the gap. The CDR3 consists of 14 residues.

The rearrangement joins TRBV4-1 to TRBJ2-3; the match to TRBD2 covers 9 bases. Germline loops: CDR1 MGHRA, CDR2 YSYEKL. The CDR3 covers 18 residues. The junction had 7 bases not matched to a gene; V was cut back by 0 bases and J by 0 bases. The CDR3 spells CASSQESSGGSSTDTQYF. The CDR3 region has the DNA TGCGCCAGCAGCCAAGAATCCAGCGGGGGGTCCAGCACAGATACGCAGTATTTT.